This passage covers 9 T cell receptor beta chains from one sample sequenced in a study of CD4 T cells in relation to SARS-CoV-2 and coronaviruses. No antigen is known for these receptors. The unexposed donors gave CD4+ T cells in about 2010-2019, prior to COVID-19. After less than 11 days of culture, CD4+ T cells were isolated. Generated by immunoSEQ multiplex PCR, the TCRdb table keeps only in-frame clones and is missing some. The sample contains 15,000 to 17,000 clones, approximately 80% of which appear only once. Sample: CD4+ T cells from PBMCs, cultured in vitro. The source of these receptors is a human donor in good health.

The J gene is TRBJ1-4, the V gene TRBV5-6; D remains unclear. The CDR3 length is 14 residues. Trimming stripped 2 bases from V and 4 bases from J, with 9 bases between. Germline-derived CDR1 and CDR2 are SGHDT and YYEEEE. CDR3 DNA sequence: TGTGCCAGCAGCTTTAGGACTTTTAATGAAAAACTGTTTTTT. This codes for CASSFRTFNEKLFF.

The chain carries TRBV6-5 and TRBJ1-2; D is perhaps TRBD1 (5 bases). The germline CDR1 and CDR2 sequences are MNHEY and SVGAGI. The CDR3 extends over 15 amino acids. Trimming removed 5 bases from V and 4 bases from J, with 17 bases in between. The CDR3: CASSTGTTETYGYTF. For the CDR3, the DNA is TGTGCCAGCAGTACCGGGACGACGGAAACCTATGGCTACACCTTC.

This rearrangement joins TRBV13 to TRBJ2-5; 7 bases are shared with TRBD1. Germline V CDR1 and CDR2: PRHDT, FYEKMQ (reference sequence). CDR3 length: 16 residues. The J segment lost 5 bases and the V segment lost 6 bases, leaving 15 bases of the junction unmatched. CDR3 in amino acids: CASSPLTTGRSETQYF. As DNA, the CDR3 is TGTGCCAGCAGTCCCCTCACGACAGGGCGGTCGGAGACCCAGTACTTC.

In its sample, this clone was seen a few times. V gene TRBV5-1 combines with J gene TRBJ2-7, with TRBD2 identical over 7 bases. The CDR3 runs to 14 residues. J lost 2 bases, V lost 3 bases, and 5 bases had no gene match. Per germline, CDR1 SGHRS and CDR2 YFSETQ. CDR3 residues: CASSWGLNTYEQYF. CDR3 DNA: TGCGCCAGCAGCTGGGGACTAAATACCTACGAGCAGTACTTC. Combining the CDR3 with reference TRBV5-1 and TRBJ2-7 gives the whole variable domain KAGVTQTPRYLIKTRGQQVTLSCSPISGHRSVSWYQQTPGQGLQFLFEYFSETQRNKGNFPGRFSGRQFSNSRSEMNVSTLELGDSALYLCASSWGLNTYEQYFGPGTRLTVT.

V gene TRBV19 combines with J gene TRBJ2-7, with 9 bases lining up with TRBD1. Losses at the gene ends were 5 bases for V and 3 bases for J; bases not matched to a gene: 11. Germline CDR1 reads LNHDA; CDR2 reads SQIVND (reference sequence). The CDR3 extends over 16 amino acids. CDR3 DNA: TGTGCCAGTAGTGAAACCGGACAGGGGCGGTACTACGAGCAGTACTTC. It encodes CASSETGQGRYYEQYF.

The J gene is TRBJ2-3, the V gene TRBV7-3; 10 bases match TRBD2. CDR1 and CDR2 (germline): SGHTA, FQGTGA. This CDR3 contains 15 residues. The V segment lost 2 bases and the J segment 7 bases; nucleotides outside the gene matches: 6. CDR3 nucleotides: TGTGCCAGCAGCTTAGATTCTAGCGGGAGTAATACGCAGTATTTT. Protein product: CASSLDSSGSNTQYF.

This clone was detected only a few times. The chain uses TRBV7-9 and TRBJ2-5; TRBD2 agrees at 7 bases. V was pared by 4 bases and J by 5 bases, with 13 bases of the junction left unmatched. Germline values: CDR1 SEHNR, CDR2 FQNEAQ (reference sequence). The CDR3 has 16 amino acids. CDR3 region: CASSSQKWGGYETQYF. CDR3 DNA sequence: TGTGCCAGCAGCTCGCAGAAATGGGGGGGGTATGAGACCCAGTACTTC.

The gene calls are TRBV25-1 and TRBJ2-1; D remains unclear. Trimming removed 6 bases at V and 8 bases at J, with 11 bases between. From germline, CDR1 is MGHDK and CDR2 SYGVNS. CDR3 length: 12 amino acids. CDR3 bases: TGTGCCAGCAGCGACAACGAGCATGAGCAGTTCTTC. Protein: CASSDNEHEQFF.

The CDR3 DNA sequence: TGTGCCAGCAGCCCATACAGGGAAACTGAAGCTTTCTTT. This sequence encodes CASSPYRETEAFF. This sequence joins TRBV11-1 and TRBJ1-1; D may be TRBD1 (6 bases). The CDR3 sequence is 13 residues long. From germline, CDR1 is SGHAT and CDR2 FQDESV (reference sequence). V was cut by 5 bases and J by 5 bases, with 12 bases left in between. Filled out from reference TRBV11-1 and TRBJ1-1, the complete variable domain reads EAEVAQSPRYKITEKSQAVAFWCDPISGHATLYWYRQILGQGPELLVQFQDESVVDDSQLPKDRFSAERLKGVDSTLKIQPAELGDSAMYLCASSPYRETEAFFGQGTRLTVV.